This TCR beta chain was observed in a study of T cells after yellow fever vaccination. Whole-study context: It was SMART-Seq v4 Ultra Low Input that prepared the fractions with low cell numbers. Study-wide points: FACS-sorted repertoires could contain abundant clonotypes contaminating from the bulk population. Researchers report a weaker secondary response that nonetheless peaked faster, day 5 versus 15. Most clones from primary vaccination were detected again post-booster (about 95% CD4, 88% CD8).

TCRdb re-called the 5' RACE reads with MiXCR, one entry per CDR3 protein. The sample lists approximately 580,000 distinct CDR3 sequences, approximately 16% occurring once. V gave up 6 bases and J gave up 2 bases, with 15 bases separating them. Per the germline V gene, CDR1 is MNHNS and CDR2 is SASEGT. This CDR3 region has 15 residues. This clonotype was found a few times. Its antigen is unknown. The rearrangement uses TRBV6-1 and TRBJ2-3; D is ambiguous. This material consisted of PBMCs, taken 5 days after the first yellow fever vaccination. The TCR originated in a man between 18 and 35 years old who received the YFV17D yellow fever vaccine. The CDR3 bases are TGTGCCAGCAGCGTCTTACAGAGAATCACAGATACGCAGTATTTT. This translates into CASSVLQRITDTQYF.